The 31 T cell receptor beta chains reported below all come from one sample, sequenced in a study of blood T cell repertoires in COVID-19. Profiled with immunoSEQ multiplex PCR; TCRdb holds only in-frame clones, not every one. The sample has 130,000 to 150,000 clones, roughly 88% seen once. The sample taken for sequencing was peripheral blood. Source of these receptors: a woman between 45 and 60 years old with acute or convalescent COVID-19.

This chain connects TRBV27 to TRBJ1-5; maybe TRBD1 (5 bases). Germline CDR1 is MNHEY and CDR2 is SMNVEV (reference sequence). The V and J ends lost 5 bases and 7 bases respectively, with 15 bases between them. CDR3 length equals 14 residues. The CDR3 here is CASSPRDPGQPQHF. DNA of the CDR3: TGTGCCAGCAGTCCGCGGGACCCCGGACAGCCCCAGCATTTT.

The DNA of the CDR3 is TGTGCCATCAGTGAGTCAGGACAGGATAATTCACCCCTCCACTTT. Residues: CAISESGQDNSPLHF. This sequence joins TRBV10-3 and TRBJ1-6; 7 positions match TRBD1. CDR3 length equals 15 residues. Germline values: CDR1 ENHRY, CDR2 SYGVKD. V shed 0 bases, J shed 5 bases, and the junction held 1 base outside the gene matches.

CDR3 bases: TGTGCCAGCAGCCCCGGGGGGGTCCTTTACAATGAGCAGTTCTTC. Amino acids: CASSPGGVLYNEQFF. The J gene is TRBJ2-1, the V gene TRBV7-3; 8 bases map to TRBD2. The CDR3 is 15 residues long. J was trimmed by 4 bases and V by 5 bases; bases with no gene match: 7. In germline, CDR1 is SGHTA, CDR2 FQGTGA.

V is TRBV11-2 and J is TRBJ2-3; TRBD2 matches 11 bases. Trimming took 5 bases from V and 5 from J; bases not matched to a gene: 12. Germline CDR1 SGHAT, CDR2 FQNNGV. CDR3 size: 17 residues. The CDR3 here is CASSTQLTSGNVDTQYF. Here the CDR3 DNA reads TGTGCCAGCAGCACCCAACTGACTAGCGGGAATGTAGATACGCAGTATTTT.

The V gene is TRBV19, the J gene TRBJ1-2; D is uncertain. Trimming shortened V by 7 bases and J by 4 bases, and 16 bases separated the two germline ends. The CDR3 is 14 residues long. Germline values: CDR1 LNHDA, CDR2 SQIVND (reference sequence). CDR3 DNA sequence: TGTGCCAGTATGAGGCTCGGCGAGGGCTATGGCTACACCTTC. Translated, it gives CASMRLGEGYGYTF.

This chain connects TRBV27 to TRBJ1-1, with no clear D. CDR3 length: 14 amino acids. Per the germline V gene, CDR1 is MNHEY and CDR2 is SMNVEV (reference sequence). V lost 4 bases and J lost 2, with 11 bases in between. The CDR3 loop reads CASSSPGRNTEAFF. The DNA for the CDR3 is TGTGCCAGCAGTTCACCCGGGAGAAACACTGAAGCTTTCTTT.

This chain links TRBV29-1 with TRBJ1-2; 7 bases fit TRBD1. Germline values: CDR1 SQVTM, CDR2 ANQGSEA. This CDR3 comprises 14 residues. Trimming removed 6 bases from V and 2 bases from J; junction bases left unmatched: 9. The CDR3 nucleotides are TGCAGCGTAGACAGGGACACTGGGAACTATGGCTACACCTTC. Its translation is CSVDRDTGNYGYTF.

This clone has only one observation. The chain couples TRBV18 to TRBJ1-1; 8 bases line up with TRBD1. Looked up from germline, CDR1 is KGHSH and CDR2 is LQKENI. This CDR3 contains 15 residues. The trim removed 3 bases at V and 1 base at J, leaving 4 bases unmatched. The CDR3 spells CASSPLQGANTEAFF. CDR3 in DNA: TGTGCCAGCTCACCCTTGCAGGGGGCGAACACTGAAGCTTTCTTT.

The CDR3 region is CASSLGTGTTNEKLFF. The CDR3 DNA reads TGTGCCAGCAGCCTCGGGACAGGGACAACTAATGAAAAACTGTTTTTT. This chain connects TRBV7-9 to TRBJ1-4; TRBD1 matches at 9 bases. The V gene end was trimmed by 5 bases and the J gene end by 0 bases; junction bases not matched to a gene: 4. Germline V gene sequence: CDR1 SEHNR, CDR2 FQNEAQ (reference sequence). The CDR3 is 16 amino acids.

The chain joins TRBV27 to TRBJ1-2; D is ambiguous. From germline, CDR1 is MNHEY and CDR2 SMNVEV (reference sequence). V was pared by 4 bases and J by 4 bases, with 16 bases between. The CDR3 sequence is 15 residues long. The CDR3 DNA sequence: TGTGCCAGCAGTTCTAGAATTCAAGGCGGCTATGGCTACACCTTC. This gives the protein CASSSRIQGGYGYTF.

CDR3 sequence (DNA): TGTGCCAGCAGTGAACTGGCAGGGGGCGAGATGAACACTGAAGCTTTCTTT. This encodes CASSELAGGEMNTEAFF. This chain links TRBV6-1 with TRBJ1-1; TRBD1 matches at 8 bases. Trimming cost V 2 bases and J 0 bases; bases outside gene matches: 8. In germline, CDR1 is MNHNS, CDR2 SASEGT. The CDR3 is made up of 17 amino acids.

The chain recombines TRBV5-1 with TRBJ2-1; 11 bases agree with TRBD2. There are 14 residues in the CDR3. The germline V gene encodes CDR1 SGHRS and CDR2 YFSETQ. V lost 3 bases and J lost 13; bases outside the gene matches: 9. Here the CDR3 reads CASSSSLAGGLQFF. CDR3 nucleotide sequence: TGCGCCAGCAGCTCCTCCCTAGCGGGGGGACTCCAGTTCTTC.

This clone has just one count. The chain links TRBV5-1 to TRBJ1-4; D is ambiguous. This CDR3 contains 13 residues. The germline V gene has CDR1 SGHRS and CDR2 YFSETQ. V lost 0 bases and J 12 bases, leaving 12 bases between the germline ends. The CDR3 DNA reads as TGCGCCAGCAGCTTGGCCCCGCCATCAGAACTGTTTTTT. This gives the protein CASSLAPPSELFF.

The chain links TRBV3-1 (or the pseudogene TRBV3-2) to TRBJ2-3, with TRBD2 matching over 10 bases. Per germline, CDR1 LGHDT and CDR2 YNNKEL (reference sequence). CDR3 length: 19 amino acids. V lost 1 base, J lost 2 bases, and 12 bases stayed unmatched. CDR3 loop: CASSQAPPLSGGFTDTQYF. CDR3 in DNA: TGTGCCAGCAGCCAAGCCCCGCCTCTTAGCGGGGGGTTCACAGATACGCAGTATTTT.

In this sample, this clone turned up a few times. The chain joins TRBV3-1 (or the pseudogene TRBV3-2) to TRBJ1-1; no definite D call. CDR1 is LGHDT and CDR2 is YNNKEL in the germline V gene (reference sequence). This CDR3 is 17 amino acids long. Trimming took 0 bases from V and 3 from J, leaving 17 bases between them. CDR3 in DNA: TGTGCCAGCAGCCAAGATAGTCTTTGGGCGTTGTACACTGAAGCTTTCTTT. It specifies CASSQDSLWALYTEAFF.

This sequence joins TRBV27 and TRBJ1-1; 8 bases are shared with TRBD1. The CDR3 is made up of 14 amino acids. Unmatched junction bases numbered 9, after V lost 5 bases and J lost 7 bases. Looked up from germline, CDR1 is MNHEY and CDR2 is SMNVEV (reference sequence). CDR3 residues: CASSIATGADEAFF. The CDR3 coding sequence is TGTGCCAGCAGTATCGCGACAGGGGCAGATGAAGCTTTCTTT.

This clone was counted between two and nine times. CDR3 sequence (DNA): TGTGCCAGCAGATTCGGCAGCGAGAACACTGAAGCTTTCTTT. This encodes CASRFGSENTEAFF. This chain connects TRBV2 to TRBJ1-1; D gene ambiguous. The germline V gene has CDR1 SNHLY and CDR2 FYNNEI. This CDR3 contains 14 residues. Trimming left V 6 bases short and J 1 base short, with 12 bases between.

The chain couples TRBV9 to TRBJ2-1, with D possibly TRBD1 on 5 matching bases. CDR1 SGDLS and CDR2 YYNGEE come from the germline V gene. The CDR3 is 15 residues long. Trimming left V 3 bases short and J 4 bases short, with 14 bases between. The CDR3 DNA sequence: TGTGCCAGCAGCGCGATAAGCCAGGGTTACAATGAGCAGTTCTTC. Translation: CASSAISQGYNEQFF.

This clone came up a few times. The J gene is TRBJ1-3, the V gene TRBV28, with D perhaps matching TRBD1 (6 bases). The CDR3 has 16 residues. The V gene's germline CDR1 is MDHEN and CDR2 SYDVKM. With 2 bases removed from V and 4 bases from J, the gap between germline ends came to 15 bases. CDR3 coding DNA: TGTGCCAGCAGTTTAACCTGGGGGCCGGCGGGAAACACCATATATTTT. This encodes CASSLTWGPAGNTIYF.

The CDR3 spells CASAVAAGPQHF. CDR3 nucleotides: TGTGCCAGCGCCGTCGCTGCGGGGCCCCAGCATTTT. The rearrangement uses TRBV27 and TRBJ1-5; D remains unclear. Germline V gene sequence: CDR1 MNHEY, CDR2 SMNVEV (reference sequence). CDR3 length equals 12 residues. V lost 8 bases and J lost 9, with 14 bases in between.

V and J are TRBV5-8 and TRBJ1-5; no firm D call. The CDR3 is 13 amino acids. The V gene's germline CDR1 is SGHTS and CDR2 YDEGEE. The V and J ends lost 4 bases and 3 bases respectively, with 8 bases between them. DNA for the CDR3: TGTGCCAGCAGCGGTAGAATCAATCAGCCCCAGCATTTT. Translated: CASSGRINQPQHF.

This chain joins TRBV6-1 and TRBJ2-5, with a weak D call TRBD2 (5 bases). Trimming stripped 0 bases from V and 4 bases from J, with 12 bases between. The CDR3 spans 15 residues. Germline V gene data show CDR1 as MNHNS and CDR2 as SASEGT. Here the CDR3 reads CASSEAEVVAETQYF. CDR3 coding DNA: TGTGCCAGCAGTGAAGCGGAGGTAGTCGCAGAGACCCAGTACTTC.

The table lists this clone with a few counts. This chain joins TRBV7-8 and TRBJ1-2; D gene ambiguous. With 3 bases removed from V and 1 base from J, the gap between germline ends came to 9 bases. This CDR3 spans 14 amino acids. Germline CDR1 and CDR2: SGHVS and FQNEAQ. The CDR3 DNA is TGTGCCAGCAGCTTCGACACCCTTAACTATGGCTACACCTTC. Amino acid sequence: CASSFDTLNYGYTF.

The V call is TRBV7-8, the J call TRBJ1-4; no clear D gene. The CDR3 runs to 13 residues. Germline assignment: CDR1 SGHVS and CDR2 FQNEAQ. Trimming removed 3 bases at V and 6 bases at J, with 8 bases between. This CDR3 reads CASSFNRDEKLFF. CDR3 nucleotides: TGTGCCAGCAGCTTCAACCGGGATGAAAAACTGTTTTTT.

The chain uses TRBV28 and TRBJ1-5; 9 nucleotides match TRBD1. CDR1 and CDR2 (germline): MDHEN, SYDVKM. The CDR3 loop spans 15 amino acids. V dropped 6 bases and J dropped 4; count of bases not matched to a gene: 7. The CDR3 sequence is CASSKQGAGNQPQHF. The CDR3 DNA reads TGTGCCAGCAGCAAACAGGGGGCAGGAAATCAGCCCCAGCATTTT.

This chain connects TRBV5-1 to TRBJ2-5; perhaps TRBD1 as D (5 bases). Between the trimmed V and J ends, which lost 0 bases and 5 bases, there was a span of 11 bases. The CDR3 is made up of 14 amino acids. The germline V gene encodes CDR1 SGHRS and CDR2 YFSETQ. CDR3 sequence reads: CASSLGSGLETQYF. DNA for the CDR3: TGCGCCAGCAGCTTGGGTTCAGGGCTGGAGACCCAGTACTTC. Based on the CDR3 plus reference TRBV5-1 and TRBJ2-5, the full variable domain is KAGVTQTPRYLIKTRGQQVTLSCSPISGHRSVSWYQQTPGQGLQFLFEYFSETQRNKGNFPGRFSGRQFSNSRSEMNVSTLELGDSALYLCASSLGSGLETQYFGPGTRLLVL.

The V call is TRBV12-3 or TRBV12-4, the J call TRBJ2-5; 8 bases match TRBD2. The CDR3 is made up of 13 amino acids. The V and J ends lost 6 bases and 4 bases, in that order; junction bases with no gene match: 4. The DNA of the CDR3 is TGTGCCAGCAGCGGGGGGGGAAGAGAGACCCAGTACTTC. The encoded protein is CASSGGGRETQYF.

J is TRBJ1-6 and V is TRBV4-1; D is perhaps TRBD1 (5 bases). This CDR3 has 16 amino acids. Germline V CDR1 and CDR2: MGHRA, YSYEKL. V was cut by 4 bases and J by 0 bases, with 10 bases left in between. Written as DNA, the CDR3 is TGCGCCAGCAGCCGACAGCTCAGCTCCTATAATTCACCCCTCCACTTT. Translated, it gives CASSRQLSSYNSPLHF.

The chain combines TRBV5-1 with TRBJ1-1; 8 bases align to TRBD1. The CDR3 contains 13 residues. J was trimmed by 7 bases and V by 4 bases; bases with no gene match: 6. In germline, CDR1 is SGHRS, CDR2 YFSETQ. DNA of the CDR3: TGCGCCAGCAGCCTTGGGACAGGACTTGAAGCTTTCTTT. Encoded protein: CASSLGTGLEAFF. The entire variable domain, with the rest obtained from reference TRBV5-1 and TRBJ1-1, is as follows: KAGVTQTPRYLIKTRGQQVTLSCSPISGHRSVSWYQQTPGQGLQFLFEYFSETQRNKGNFPGRFSGRQFSNSRSEMNVSTLELGDSALYLCASSLGTGLEAFFGQGTRLTVV.

V gene TRBV18 combines with J gene TRBJ1-2; D may be TRBD1 (6 bases). CDR1 is KGHSH, CDR2 LQKENI, per germline. This CDR3 contains 15 residues. Trimming took 3 bases from V and 5 from J, leaving 16 bases between them. CDR3 in DNA: TGTGCCAGCTCACCCGAAGGGGCTAGGGGGTATGGCTACACCTTC. Its translation: CASSPEGARGYGYTF.

The chain combines TRBV2 with TRBJ2-2; TRBD2 matches at 10 bases. In germline, CDR1 is SNHLY, CDR2 FYNNEI. The ends lost 4 bases at V and 4 bases at J; junction bases unmatched: 6. The CDR3 extends over 16 amino acids. The CDR3 sequence: CASSALAGESTGELFF. CDR3 nucleotide sequence: TGTGCCAGCAGTGCGCTAGCGGGAGAAAGCACCGGGGAGCTGTTTTTT.